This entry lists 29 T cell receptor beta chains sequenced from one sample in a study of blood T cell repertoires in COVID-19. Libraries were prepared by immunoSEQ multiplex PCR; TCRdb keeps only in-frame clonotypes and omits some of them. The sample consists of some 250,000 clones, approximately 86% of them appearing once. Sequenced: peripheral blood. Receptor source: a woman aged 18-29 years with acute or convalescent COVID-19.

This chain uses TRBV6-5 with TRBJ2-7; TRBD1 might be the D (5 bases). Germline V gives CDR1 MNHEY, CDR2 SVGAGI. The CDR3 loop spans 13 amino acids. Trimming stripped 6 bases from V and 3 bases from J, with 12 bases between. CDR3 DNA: TGTGCCAGCAGCATAACCAGGGACTACGAGCAGTACTTC. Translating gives CASSITRDYEQYF.

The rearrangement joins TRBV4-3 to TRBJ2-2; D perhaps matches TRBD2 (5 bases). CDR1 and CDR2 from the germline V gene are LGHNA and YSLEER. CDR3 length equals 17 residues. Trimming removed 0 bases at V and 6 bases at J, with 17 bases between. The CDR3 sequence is CASSQDFLREFAGELFF. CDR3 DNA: TGCGCCAGCAGCCAAGATTTTTTGAGGGAGTTTGCCGGGGAGCTGTTTTTT.

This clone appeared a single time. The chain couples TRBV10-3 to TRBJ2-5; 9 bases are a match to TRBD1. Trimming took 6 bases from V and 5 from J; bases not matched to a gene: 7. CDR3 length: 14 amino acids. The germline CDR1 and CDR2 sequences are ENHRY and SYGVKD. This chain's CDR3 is CAIRKQGAWETQYF. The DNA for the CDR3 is TGTGCCATCAGGAAACAGGGGGCCTGGGAGACCCAGTACTTC.

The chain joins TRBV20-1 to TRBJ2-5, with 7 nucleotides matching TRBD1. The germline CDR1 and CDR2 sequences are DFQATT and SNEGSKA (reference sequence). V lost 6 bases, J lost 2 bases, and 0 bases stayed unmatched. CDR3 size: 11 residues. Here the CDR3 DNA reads TGCAGTGCGGGACAGCAAGAGACCCAGTACTTC. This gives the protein CSAGQQETQYF.

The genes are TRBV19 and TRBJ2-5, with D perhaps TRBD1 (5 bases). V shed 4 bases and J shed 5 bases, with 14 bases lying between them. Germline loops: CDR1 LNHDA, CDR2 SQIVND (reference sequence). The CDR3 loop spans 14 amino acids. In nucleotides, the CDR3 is TGTGCCAGTAGTAGGCAGGGTTTTATGGAGACCCAGTACTTC. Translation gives CASSRQGFMETQYF.

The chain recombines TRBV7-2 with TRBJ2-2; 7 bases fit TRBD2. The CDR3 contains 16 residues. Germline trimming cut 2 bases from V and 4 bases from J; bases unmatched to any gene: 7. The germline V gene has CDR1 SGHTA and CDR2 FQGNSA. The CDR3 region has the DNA TGTGCCAGCAGCTTATGGGCGGGAGTGTCCACCGGGGAGCTGTTTTTT. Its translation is CASSLWAGVSTGELFF.

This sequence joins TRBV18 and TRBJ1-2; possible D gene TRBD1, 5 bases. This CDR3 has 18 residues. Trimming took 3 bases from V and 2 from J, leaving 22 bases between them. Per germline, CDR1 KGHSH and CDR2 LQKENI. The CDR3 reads CASSPQLRGGGKNYGYTF. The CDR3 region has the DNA TGTGCCAGCTCACCCCAACTACGAGGCGGGGGAAAAAACTATGGCTACACCTTC.

The CDR3 bases are TGTGCCAGCAGCGTTATAGACAGGTACAATGAGCAGTTCTTC. Protein sequence: CASSVIDRYNEQFF. The V gene is TRBV9, the J gene TRBJ2-1, with D maybe TRBD1 (6 bases). The CDR3 totals 14 residues. CDR1 SGDLS and CDR2 YYNGEE come from the germline V gene. V was cut by 2 bases and J by 4 bases, with 10 bases left in between.

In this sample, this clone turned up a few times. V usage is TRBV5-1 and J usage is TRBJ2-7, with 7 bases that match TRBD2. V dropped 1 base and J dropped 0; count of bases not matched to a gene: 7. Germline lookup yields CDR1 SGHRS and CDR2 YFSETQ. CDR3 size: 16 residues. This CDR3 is CASSLFLGGSSYEQYF. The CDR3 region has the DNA TGCGCCAGCAGCTTGTTTTTGGGAGGGAGCTCCTACGAGCAGTACTTC.

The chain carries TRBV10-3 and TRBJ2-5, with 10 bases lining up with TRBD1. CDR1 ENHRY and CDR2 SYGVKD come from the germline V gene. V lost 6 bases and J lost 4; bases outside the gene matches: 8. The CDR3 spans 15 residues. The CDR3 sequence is CAIRGTGVVGETQYF. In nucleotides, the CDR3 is TGTGCCATCAGGGGGACAGGGGTTGTTGGAGAGACCCAGTACTTC.

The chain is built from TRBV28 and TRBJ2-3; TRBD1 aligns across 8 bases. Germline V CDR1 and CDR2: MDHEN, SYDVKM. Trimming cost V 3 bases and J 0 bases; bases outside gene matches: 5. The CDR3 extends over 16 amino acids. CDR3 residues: CASSFSGQGSTDTQYF. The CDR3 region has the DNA TGTGCCAGCAGTTTCTCCGGACAGGGTAGCACAGATACGCAGTATTTT.

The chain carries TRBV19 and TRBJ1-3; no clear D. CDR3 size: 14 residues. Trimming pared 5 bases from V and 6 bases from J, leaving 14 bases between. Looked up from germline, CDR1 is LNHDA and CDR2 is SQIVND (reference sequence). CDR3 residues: CASSGQAGQNTIYF. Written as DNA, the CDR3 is TGTGCCAGTAGTGGCCAAGCGGGCCAAAACACCATATATTTT.

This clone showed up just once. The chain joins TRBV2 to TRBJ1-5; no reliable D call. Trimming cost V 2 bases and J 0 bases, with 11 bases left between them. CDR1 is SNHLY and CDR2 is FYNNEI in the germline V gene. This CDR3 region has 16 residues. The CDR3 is CASSERSGYSNQPQHF. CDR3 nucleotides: TGTGCCAGCAGTGAAAGAAGCGGGTATAGCAATCAGCCCCAGCATTTT.

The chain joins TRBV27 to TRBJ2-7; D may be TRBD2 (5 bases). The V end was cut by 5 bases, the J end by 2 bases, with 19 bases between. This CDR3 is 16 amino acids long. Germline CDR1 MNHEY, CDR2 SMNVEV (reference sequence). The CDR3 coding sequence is TGTGCCAGCAGTCCTATATTTAGCGAACCCCCCTACGAGCAGTACTTC. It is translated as CASSPIFSEPPYEQYF.

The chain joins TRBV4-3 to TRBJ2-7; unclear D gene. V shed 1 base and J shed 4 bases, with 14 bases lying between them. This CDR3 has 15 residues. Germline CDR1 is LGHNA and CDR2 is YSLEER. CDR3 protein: CASSQGSQRTYEQYF. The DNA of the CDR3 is TGCGCCAGCAGCCAAGGGTCCCAGCGAACGTACGAGCAGTACTTC.

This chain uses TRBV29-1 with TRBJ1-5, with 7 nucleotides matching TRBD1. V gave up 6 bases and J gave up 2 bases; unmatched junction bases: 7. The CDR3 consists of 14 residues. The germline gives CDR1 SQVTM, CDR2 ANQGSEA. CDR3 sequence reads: CSVGDSVGNQPQHF. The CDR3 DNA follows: TGCAGCGTAGGGGACAGCGTCGGCAATCAGCCCCAGCATTTT.

The CDR3 here is CASSLGTGFLMNKYF. The CDR3 DNA reads TGTGCCAGCAGTTTGGGGACAGGGTTTTTGATGAACAAGTACTTC. The V gene is TRBV27, the J gene TRBJ2-5; 9 bases agree with TRBD1. The CDR3 has 15 residues. With V trimmed by 3 bases and J by 12 bases, 14 bases remained unmatched. CDR1 MNHEY and CDR2 SMNVEV come from the germline V gene (reference sequence).

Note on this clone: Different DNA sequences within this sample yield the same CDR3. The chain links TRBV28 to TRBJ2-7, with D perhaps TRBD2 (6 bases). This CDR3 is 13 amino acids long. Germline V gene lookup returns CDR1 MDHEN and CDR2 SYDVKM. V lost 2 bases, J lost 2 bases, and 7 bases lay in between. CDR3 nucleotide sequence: TGTGCCAGCAGTTTAGGAGGGACCTACGAGCAGTACTTC. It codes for CASSLGGTYEQYF. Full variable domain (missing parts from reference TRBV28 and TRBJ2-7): DVKVTQSSRYLVKRTGEKVFLECVQDMDHENMFWYRQDPGLGLRLIYFSYDVKMKEKGDIPEGYSVSREKKERFSLILESASTNQTSMYLCASSLGGTYEQYFGPGTRLTVT.

CDR3 sequence reads: CASSPSNNEQFF. The CDR3 coding sequence is TGTGCCAGCTCACCATCTAACAATGAGCAGTTCTTC. V gene TRBV18 combines with J gene TRBJ2-1; D not certain. The germline V gene has CDR1 KGHSH and CDR2 LQKENI. This CDR3 comprises 12 residues. V shed 2 bases and J shed 5 bases, with 4 bases lying between them.

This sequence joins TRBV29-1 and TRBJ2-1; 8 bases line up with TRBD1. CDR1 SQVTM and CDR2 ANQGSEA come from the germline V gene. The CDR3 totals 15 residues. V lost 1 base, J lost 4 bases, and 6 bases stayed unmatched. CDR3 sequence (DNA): TGCAGCGTTGAAGCCGGCAGGGGGCGGTACAATGAGCAGTTCTTC. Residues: CSVEAGRGRYNEQFF.

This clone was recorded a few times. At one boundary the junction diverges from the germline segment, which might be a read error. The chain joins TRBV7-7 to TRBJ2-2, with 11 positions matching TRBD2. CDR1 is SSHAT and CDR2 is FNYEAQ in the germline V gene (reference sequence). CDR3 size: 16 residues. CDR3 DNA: TGTGCTAGCAGCTTGGGGACTAGCGGTCACACCGGGGAGCTGTTTTTT. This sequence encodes CASSLGTSGHTGELFF.

The CDR3 coding sequence is TGTGCCACCAGTGACTCAGGGGGGTTGAATCAGCCCCAGCATTTT. Encoded protein: CATSDSGGLNQPQHF. The V call is TRBV24-1, the J call TRBJ1-5; 7 bases are shared with TRBD1. CDR1 is KGHDR, CDR2 SFDVKD, per germline. V was clipped by 4 bases and J by 4 bases; unmatched bases: 6. The CDR3 length is 15 residues.

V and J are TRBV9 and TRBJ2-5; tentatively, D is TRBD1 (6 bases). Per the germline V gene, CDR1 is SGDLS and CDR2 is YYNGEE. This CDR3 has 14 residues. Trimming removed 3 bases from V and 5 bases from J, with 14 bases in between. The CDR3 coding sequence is TGTGCCAGCAGCGAACTAGGGGGACGGGAGACCCAGTACTTC. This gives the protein CASSELGGRETQYF.

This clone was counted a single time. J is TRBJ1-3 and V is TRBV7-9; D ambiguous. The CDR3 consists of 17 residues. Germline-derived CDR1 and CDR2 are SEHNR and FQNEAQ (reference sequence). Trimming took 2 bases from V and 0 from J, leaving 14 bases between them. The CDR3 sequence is CASSLLGTDFSGNTIYF. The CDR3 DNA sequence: TGTGCCAGCAGCTTATTGGGTACCGACTTCTCTGGAAACACCATATATTTT. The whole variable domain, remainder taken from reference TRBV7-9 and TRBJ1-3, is DTGVSQNPRHKITKRGQNVTFRCDPISEHNRLYWYRQTLGQGPEFLTYFQNEAQLEKSRLLSDRFSAERPKGSFSTLEIQRTEQGDSAMYLCASSLLGTDFSGNTIYFGEGSWLTVV.

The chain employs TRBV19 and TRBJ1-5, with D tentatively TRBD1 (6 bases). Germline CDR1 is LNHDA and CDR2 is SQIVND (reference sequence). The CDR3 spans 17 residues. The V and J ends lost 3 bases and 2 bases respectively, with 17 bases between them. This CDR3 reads CASSIGLRDIRNQPQHF. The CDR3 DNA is TGTGCCAGTAGTATTGGGTTGAGGGACATTCGCAATCAGCCCCAGCATTTT.

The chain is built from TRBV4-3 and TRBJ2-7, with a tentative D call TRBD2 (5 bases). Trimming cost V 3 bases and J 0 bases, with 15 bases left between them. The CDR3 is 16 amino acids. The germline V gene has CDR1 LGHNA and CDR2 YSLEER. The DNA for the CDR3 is TGCGCCAGCAGCCAGGGAAGGACGGGATTCTCCTACGAGCAGTACTTC. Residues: CASSQGRTGFSYEQYF.

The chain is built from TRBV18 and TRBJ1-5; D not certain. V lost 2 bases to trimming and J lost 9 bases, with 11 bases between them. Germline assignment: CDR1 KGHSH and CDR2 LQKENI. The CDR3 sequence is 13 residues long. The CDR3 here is CASSPDGMRPQHF. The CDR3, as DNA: TGTGCCAGCTCACCAGATGGTATGCGGCCCCAGCATTTT.

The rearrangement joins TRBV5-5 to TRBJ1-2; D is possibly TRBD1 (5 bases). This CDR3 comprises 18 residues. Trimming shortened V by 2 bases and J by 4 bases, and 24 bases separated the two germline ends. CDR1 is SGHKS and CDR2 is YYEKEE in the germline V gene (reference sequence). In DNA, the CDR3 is TGTGCCAGCAGCTTTTTTATCTCACGCCAGAAGGGGATCTATGGCTACACCTTC. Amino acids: CASSFFISRQKGIYGYTF.

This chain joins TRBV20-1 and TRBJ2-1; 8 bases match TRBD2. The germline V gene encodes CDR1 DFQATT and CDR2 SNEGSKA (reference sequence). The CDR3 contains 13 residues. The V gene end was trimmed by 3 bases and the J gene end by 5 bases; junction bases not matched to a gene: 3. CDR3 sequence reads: CSASNSGNNEQFF. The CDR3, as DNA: TGCAGTGCTAGTAATAGCGGGAACAATGAGCAGTTCTTC.